The clone carrying this T cell receptor (beta chain) came up many times. Antigen unknown. The CDR3 extends 3 residues past the end of the read, so its final part is completed from the germline J gene. The germline CDR1 and CDR2 sequences are SGHTA and FQGNSA. Unmatched junction bases numbered 8, after V lost 6 bases and J lost 2 bases. This CDR3 comprises 15 residues. Only in-frame clones appear in the TCRdb table, and some are missing; sequencing was by immunoSEQ multiplex PCR. The profile covers some 52,000 clones, none occurring a single time. This sample is part of a study of T cell clonality in common variable immunodeficiency. Broader study findings: CVID subjects shared fewer TCRbeta clones than healthy controls did.

J is TRBJ2-7 and V is TRBV7-2; 9 positions match TRBD1. The sample comprised peripheral blood mononuclear cells. The sequence was obtained from a person aged 18 to 75 in good health. Incomplete CDR3 DNA: TGTGCCAGCAGAGCGACAGGGGGTGAAGCCTACGAG. The encoded protein is CASRATGGEAYE. The CDR3 as a whole reads CASRATGGEAYEQYF.